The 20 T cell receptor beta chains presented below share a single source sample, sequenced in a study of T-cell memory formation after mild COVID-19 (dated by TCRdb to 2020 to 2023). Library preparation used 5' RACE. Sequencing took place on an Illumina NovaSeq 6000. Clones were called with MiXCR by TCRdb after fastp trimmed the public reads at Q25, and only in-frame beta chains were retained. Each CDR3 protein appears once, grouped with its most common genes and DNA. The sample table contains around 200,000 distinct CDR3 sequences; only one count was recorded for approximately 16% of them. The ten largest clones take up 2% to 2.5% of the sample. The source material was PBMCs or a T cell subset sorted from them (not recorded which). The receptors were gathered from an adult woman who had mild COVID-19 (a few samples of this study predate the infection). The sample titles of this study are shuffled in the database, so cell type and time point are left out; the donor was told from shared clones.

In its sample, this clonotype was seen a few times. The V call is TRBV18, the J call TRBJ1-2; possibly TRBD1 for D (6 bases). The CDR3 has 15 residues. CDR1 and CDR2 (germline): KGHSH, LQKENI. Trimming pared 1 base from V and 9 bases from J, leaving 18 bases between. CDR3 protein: CASSPLSEGGPSYTF. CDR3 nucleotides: TGTGCCAGCTCACCACTCTCCGAGGGGGGCCCAAGCTACACCTTC.

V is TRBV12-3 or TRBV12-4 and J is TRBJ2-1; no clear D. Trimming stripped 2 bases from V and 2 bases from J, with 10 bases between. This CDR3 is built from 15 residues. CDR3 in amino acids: CASSLSETPYNEQFF. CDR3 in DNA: TGTGCCAGCAGTTTATCGGAGACTCCCTACAATGAGCAGTTCTTC.

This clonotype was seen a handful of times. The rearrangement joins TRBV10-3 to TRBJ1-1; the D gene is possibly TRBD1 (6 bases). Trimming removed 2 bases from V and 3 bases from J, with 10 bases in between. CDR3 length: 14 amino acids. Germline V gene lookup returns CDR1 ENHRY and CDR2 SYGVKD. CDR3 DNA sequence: TGTGCCATCAGTGAGACGTCAGGGGACACTGAAGCTTTCTTT. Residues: CAISETSGDTEAFF.

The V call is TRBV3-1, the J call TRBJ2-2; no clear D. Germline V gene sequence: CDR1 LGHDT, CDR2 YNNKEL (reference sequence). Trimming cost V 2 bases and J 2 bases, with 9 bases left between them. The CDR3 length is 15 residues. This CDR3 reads CASSQNQLNTGELFF. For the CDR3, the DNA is TGTGCCAGCAGCCAAAACCAACTTAACACCGGGGAGCTGTTTTTT.

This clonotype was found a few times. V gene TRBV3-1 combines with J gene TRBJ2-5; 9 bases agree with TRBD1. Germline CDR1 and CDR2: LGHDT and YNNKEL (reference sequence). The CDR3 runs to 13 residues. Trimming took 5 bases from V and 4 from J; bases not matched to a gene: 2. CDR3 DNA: TGTGCCAGCAGCAAGGACAGGGGAGAGACCCAGTACTTC. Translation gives CASSKDRGETQYF.

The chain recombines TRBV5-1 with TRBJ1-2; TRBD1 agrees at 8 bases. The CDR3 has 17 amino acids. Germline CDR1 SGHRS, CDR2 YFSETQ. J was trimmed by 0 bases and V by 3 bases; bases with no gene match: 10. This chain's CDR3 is CASSSGGTGGTNYGYTF. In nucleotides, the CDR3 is TGCGCCAGCAGCTCCGGGGGGACAGGAGGGACTAACTATGGCTACACCTTC.

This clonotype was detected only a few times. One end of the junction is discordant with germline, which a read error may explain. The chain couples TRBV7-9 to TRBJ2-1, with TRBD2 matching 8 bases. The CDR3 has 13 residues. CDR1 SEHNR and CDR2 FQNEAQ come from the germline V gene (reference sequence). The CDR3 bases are TGTGCCAGCAGCTTAGACCCCGGGAGGGCCTCGAGCTTC. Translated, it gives CASSLDPGRASSF.

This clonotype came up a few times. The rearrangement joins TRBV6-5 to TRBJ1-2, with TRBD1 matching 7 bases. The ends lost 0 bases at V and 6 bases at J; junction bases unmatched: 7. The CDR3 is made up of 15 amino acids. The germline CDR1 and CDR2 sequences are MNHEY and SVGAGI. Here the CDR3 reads CASSYSPTGEDGYTF. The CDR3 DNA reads TGTGCCAGCAGTTACTCCCCTACAGGGGAGGATGGCTACACCTTC.

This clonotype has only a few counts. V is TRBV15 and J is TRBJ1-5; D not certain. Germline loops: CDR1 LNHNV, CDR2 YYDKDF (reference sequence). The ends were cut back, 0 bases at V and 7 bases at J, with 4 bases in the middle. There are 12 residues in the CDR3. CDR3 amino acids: CATSRDQQPQHF. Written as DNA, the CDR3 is TGTGCCACCAGCAGAGATCAGCAGCCCCAGCATTTT.

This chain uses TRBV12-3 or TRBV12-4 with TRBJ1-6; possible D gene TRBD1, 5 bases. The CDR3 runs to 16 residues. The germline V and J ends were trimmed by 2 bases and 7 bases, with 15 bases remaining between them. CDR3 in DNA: TGTGCCAGCAGTTTAAGGGGCAGCCCCATGAATTCACCCCTCCACTTT. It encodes CASSLRGSPMNSPLHF.

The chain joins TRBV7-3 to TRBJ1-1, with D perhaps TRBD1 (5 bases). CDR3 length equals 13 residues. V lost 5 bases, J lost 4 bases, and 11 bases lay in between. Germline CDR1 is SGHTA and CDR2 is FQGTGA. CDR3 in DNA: TGTGCCAGCAGCCCCCTCGGGGGCACTGAAGCTTTCTTT. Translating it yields CASSPLGGTEAFF.

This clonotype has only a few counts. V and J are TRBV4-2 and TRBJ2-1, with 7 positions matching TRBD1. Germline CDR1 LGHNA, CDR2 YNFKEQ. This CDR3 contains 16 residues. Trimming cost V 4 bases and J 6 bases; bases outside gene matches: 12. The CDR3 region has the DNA TGTGCCAGCAGCCTAGCTTCCGGGACAGCCCGCAATGAGCAGTTCTTC. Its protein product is CASSLASGTARNEQFF.

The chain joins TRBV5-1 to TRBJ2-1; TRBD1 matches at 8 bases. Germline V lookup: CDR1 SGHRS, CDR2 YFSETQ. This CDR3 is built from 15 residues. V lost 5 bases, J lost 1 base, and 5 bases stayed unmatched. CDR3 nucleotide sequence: TGCGCCAGCAGTAACACAGGGGGATCCTACAATGAGCAGTTCTTC. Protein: CASSNTGGSYNEQFF.

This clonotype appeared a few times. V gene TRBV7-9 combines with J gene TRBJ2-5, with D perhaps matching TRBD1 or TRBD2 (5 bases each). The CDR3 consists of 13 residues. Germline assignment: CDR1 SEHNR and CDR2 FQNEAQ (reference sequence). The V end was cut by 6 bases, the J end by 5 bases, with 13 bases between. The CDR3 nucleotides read TGTGCCAGCAGTCACCGGGACGTGGAGACCCAGTACTTC. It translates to CASSHRDVETQYF.

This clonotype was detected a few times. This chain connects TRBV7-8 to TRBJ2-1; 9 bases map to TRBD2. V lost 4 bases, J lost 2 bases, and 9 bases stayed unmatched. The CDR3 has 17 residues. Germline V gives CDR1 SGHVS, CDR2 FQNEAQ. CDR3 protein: CASSWKRLAAAYNEQFF. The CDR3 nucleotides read TGTGCCAGCAGCTGGAAGAGACTAGCGGCCGCCTACAATGAGCAGTTCTTC.

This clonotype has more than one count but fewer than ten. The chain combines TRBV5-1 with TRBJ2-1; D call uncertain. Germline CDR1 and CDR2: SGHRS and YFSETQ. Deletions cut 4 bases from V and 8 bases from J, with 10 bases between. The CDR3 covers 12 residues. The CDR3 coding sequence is TGCGCCAGCAGCGTGCGAGGTGATGAGCAGTTCTTC. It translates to CASSVRGDEQFF.

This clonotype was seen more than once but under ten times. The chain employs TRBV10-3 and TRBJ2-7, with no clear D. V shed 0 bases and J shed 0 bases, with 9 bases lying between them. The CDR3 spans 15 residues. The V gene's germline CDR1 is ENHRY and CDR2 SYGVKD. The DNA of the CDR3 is TGTGCCATCAGTGAGTCGGCGGCGAGCTCCTACGAGCAGTACTTC. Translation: CAISESAASSYEQYF.

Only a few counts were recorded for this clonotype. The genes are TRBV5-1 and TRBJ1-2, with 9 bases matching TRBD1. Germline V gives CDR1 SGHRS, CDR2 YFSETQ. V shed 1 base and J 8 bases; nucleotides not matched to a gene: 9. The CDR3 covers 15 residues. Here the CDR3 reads CASSLIQGALGGYTF. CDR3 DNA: TGCGCCAGCAGCTTGATACAGGGGGCTCTCGGAGGCTACACCTTC.

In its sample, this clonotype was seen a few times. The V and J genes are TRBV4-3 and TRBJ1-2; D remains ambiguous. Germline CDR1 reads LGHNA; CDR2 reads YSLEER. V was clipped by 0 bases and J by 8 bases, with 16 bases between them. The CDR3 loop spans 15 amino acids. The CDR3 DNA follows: TGCGCCAGCAGCCAAGATGTAGGGAAATCAGCCGGCTACACCTTC. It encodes CASSQDVGKSAGYTF.

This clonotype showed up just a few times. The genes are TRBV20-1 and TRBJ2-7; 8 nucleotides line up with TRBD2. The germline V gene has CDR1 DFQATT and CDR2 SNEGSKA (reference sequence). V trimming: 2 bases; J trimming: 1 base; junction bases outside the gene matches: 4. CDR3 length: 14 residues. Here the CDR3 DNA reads TGCAGTGCTAGAAAAACGGGAGGGTCCTACGAGCAGTACTTC. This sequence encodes CSARKTGGSYEQYF.